Each of the 28 T cell receptor beta chains below was sequenced from the same sample in a study of T-cell reconstitution after alpha-beta-depleted transplantation in children. The TCRbeta library incorporated unique molecular identifiers. From the PCR reads, TCRdb called clonotypes with MiXCR, one entry per CDR3 protein. The data contain hundreds of thousands of distinct CDR3 sequences, around 15% of them singletons. This material consisted of PBMCs, mostly from graft donor cells, taken 360 days after TCRalphabeta/CD19-depleted stem cell transplant. The receptors come from a male patient between 2 and 15 years old who had a stem cell transplant for acute lymphoblastic leukemia, so the T cells may come from the graft donor.

The rearrangement uses TRBV4-1 and TRBJ2-5; 8 bases align to TRBD1. Per the germline V gene, CDR1 is MGHRA and CDR2 is YSYEKL. J gave up 4 bases and V 4 bases, and 11 bases lay outside the gene matches. The CDR3 runs to 16 residues. CDR3 amino acids: CASSPLVQGARETQYF. The CDR3 DNA sequence: TGCGCCAGCAGCCCTCTGGTGCAGGGGGCCCGAGAGACCCAGTACTTC.

This chain connects TRBV10-3 to TRBJ2-7; D possibly uses TRBD1 or TRBD2 (5 bases each). CDR3 length equals 14 residues. V lost 4 bases and J lost 0, with 10 bases in between. Germline lookup yields CDR1 ENHRY and CDR2 SYGVKD. The CDR3 region is CAISVGTGSYEQYF. CDR3 bases: TGTGCCATCAGTGTCGGGACGGGCTCCTACGAGCAGTACTTC.

This clonotype turned up a few times. The chain joins TRBV9 to TRBJ2-1, with 13 bases lining up with TRBD2. CDR1 is SGDLS and CDR2 is YYNGEE in the germline V gene. V was pared by 4 bases and J by 3 bases, with 16 bases of the junction left unmatched. This CDR3 contains 20 residues. CDR3 in amino acids: CASSSRLAGGPEKDYNEQFF. DNA for the CDR3: TGTGCCAGCAGCTCCCGACTAGCGGGAGGTCCAGAGAAGGACTACAATGAGCAGTTCTTC.

Remarks on this clonotype: A much larger clone is a single base away; this may be a read error. This chain uses TRBV3-1 with TRBJ2-1, with TRBD2 identical over 10 bases. The germline gives CDR1 LGHDT, CDR2 YNNKEL (reference sequence). V lost 1 base, J lost 4 bases, and 7 bases stayed unmatched. The CDR3 is 17 residues long. CDR3: CASSQVARTSGYNEQFF. Here the CDR3 DNA reads TGTGCCAGCAGCCAAGTTGCCAGGACTAGCGGTTACAATGAGCAGTTCTTC.

This clonotype occurred many times. The rearrangement uses TRBV12-3 or TRBV12-4 and TRBJ2-5, with D possibly TRBD2 on 6 matching bases. The germline V and J ends were trimmed by 2 bases and 4 bases, with 11 bases remaining between them. CDR3 length: 14 residues. For the CDR3, the DNA is TGTGCCAGCAGTTTACAGCAGGGAGGAGAGACCCAGTACTTC. This sequence encodes CASSLQQGGETQYF.

The table lists this clonotype with many counts. The rearrangement links TRBV9 to TRBJ2-2; tentative D call: TRBD2 (5 bases). Trimming removed 0 bases at V and 0 bases at J, with 6 bases between. Per germline, CDR1 SGDLS and CDR2 YYNGEE. CDR3 length equals 15 residues. CDR3 DNA sequence: TGTGCCAGCAGCGTAGCGGGATCGAACACCGGGGAGCTGTTTTTT. Translated: CASSVAGSNTGELFF.

V usage is TRBV20-1 and J usage is TRBJ2-4; possibly TRBD2 for D (6 bases). With 3 bases removed from V and 4 bases from J, the gap between germline ends came to 16 bases. Germline assignment: CDR1 DFQATT and CDR2 SNEGSKA (reference sequence). This CDR3 is built from 15 residues. The DNA of the CDR3 is TGCAGTGCTAGGCTAGCAGGAGGGGAGAAAAACATTCAGTACTTC. Amino acid sequence: CSARLAGGEKNIQYF.

This chain uses TRBV27 with TRBJ2-7, with no clear D. The V end was cut by 6 bases, the J end by 2 bases, with 2 bases between. CDR1 and CDR2 (germline): MNHEY, SMNVEV (reference sequence). The CDR3 runs 10 residues. The CDR3 is CASRTYEQYF. CDR3 coding DNA: TGTGCCAGCAGGACCTACGAGCAGTACTTC.

This clonotype was counted many times. The V call is TRBV7-2, the J call TRBJ2-7; 10 positions match TRBD1. Germline lookup yields CDR1 SGHTA and CDR2 FQGNSA. The CDR3 loop spans 14 amino acids. The J segment lost 4 bases and the V segment lost 5 bases, leaving 5 bases of the junction unmatched. The CDR3 spells CASSPRDRGYEQYF. The CDR3 region has the DNA TGTGCCAGCAGCCCTCGGGACAGGGGTTACGAGCAGTACTTC.

This clonotype was seen a few times. This rearrangement joins TRBV5-1 to TRBJ1-2; possible D gene TRBD1, 5 bases. This CDR3 contains 14 residues. V was shortened by 1 base and J by 9 bases, with 16 bases between the two germline ends. Germline V gene lookup returns CDR1 SGHRS and CDR2 YFSETQ. Here the CDR3 DNA reads TGCGCCAGCAGCTTGCCAGGGAGGCACGGTAGCTACACCTTC. It specifies CASSLPGRHGSYTF.

This sequence joins TRBV9 and TRBJ2-1, with 9 nucleotides matching TRBD1. CDR3 length equals 16 residues. Germline-derived CDR1 and CDR2 are SGDLS and YYNGEE. With 2 bases clipped from V and 1 base from J, the junction kept 4 bases outside the gene matches. In nucleotides, the CDR3 is TGTGCCAGCAGCGTGCTCGGGACAGGGTCCTACAATGAGCAGTTCTTC. It is translated as CASSVLGTGSYNEQFF.

This clonotype occurred a few times. J is TRBJ2-4 and V is TRBV9; possibly TRBD1 for D (6 bases). Trimming cost V 5 bases and J 1 base, with 10 bases left between them. The germline V gene encodes CDR1 SGDLS and CDR2 YYNGEE. This CDR3 contains 14 residues. CDR3 loop: CASSAGVAKNIQYF. The CDR3 nucleotides are TGTGCCAGCAGTGCAGGGGTGGCCAAAAACATTCAGTACTTC.

The V call is TRBV28, the J call TRBJ2-7; D perhaps matches TRBD1 (6 bases). Germline lookup yields CDR1 MDHEN and CDR2 SYDVKM. The V end lost 6 bases, the J end lost 3 bases, and 18 bases lay between the germline ends. CDR3 length: 15 amino acids. The DNA for the CDR3 is TGTGCCAGCAGGGCACAGGGAGAGACGCACTACGAGCAGTACTTC. Protein: CASRAQGETHYEQYF.

The gene calls are TRBV29-1 and TRBJ2-3, with TRBD2 identical over 16 bases. The CDR3 contains 18 residues. CDR1 SQVTM and CDR2 ANQGSEA come from the germline V gene. V was pared by 3 bases and J by 6 bases, with 12 bases of the junction left unmatched. CDR3: CSVDGTSGRAPAGDTQYF. Written as DNA, the CDR3 is TGCAGCGTTGATGGGACTAGCGGGAGGGCTCCAGCAGGGGATACGCAGTATTTT.

This clonotype was recorded at least ten times. This CDR3 reads CASSFRLANEQFF. CDR3 nucleotide sequence: TGTGCCAGCAGTTTCCGGCTAGCGAATGAGCAGTTCTTC. The rearrangement uses TRBV28 and TRBJ2-1; D perhaps matches TRBD2 (6 bases). V was clipped by 3 bases and J by 7 bases, with 10 bases between them. Germline V CDR1 and CDR2: MDHEN, SYDVKM. The CDR3 extends over 13 amino acids.

The genes are TRBV5-1 and TRBJ2-1; maybe TRBD1 (6 bases). This CDR3 spans 12 amino acids. Germline CDR1 SGHRS, CDR2 YFSETQ. V was cut by 6 bases and J by 5 bases, with 9 bases left in between. The DNA for the CDR3 is TGCGCCAGCACCCCAGGGGACAATGAGCAGTTCTTC. Translating gives CASTPGDNEQFF.

This clonotype occurred a few times. The V gene is TRBV4-2, the J gene TRBJ2-4, with D possibly being TRBD2 (5 bases). The CDR3 totals 15 residues. Germline loops: CDR1 LGHNA, CDR2 YNFKEQ. The germline V and J ends were trimmed by 4 bases and 5 bases, with 15 bases remaining between them. The CDR3 protein is CASSLPGVGENIQYF. CDR3 in DNA: TGTGCCAGCAGCCTACCCGGGGTCGGCGAAAACATTCAGTACTTC.

This clonotype came up a few times. The gene calls are TRBV5-1 and TRBJ2-7; D is undetermined. CDR1 and CDR2 from the germline V gene are SGHRS and YFSETQ. The V end was cut by 0 bases, the J end by 0 bases, with 22 bases between. This CDR3 has 19 amino acids. This chain's CDR3 is CASSLADPIDTSRSYEQYF. The CDR3 DNA follows: TGCGCCAGCAGCTTGGCCGACCCCATCGACACTTCCCGCTCCTACGAGCAGTACTTC.

The chain has TRBV5-6 and TRBJ2-3; maybe TRBD1 (5 bases). CDR3 size: 14 residues. Trimming left V 4 bases short and J 2 bases short, with 11 bases between. CDR1 is SGHDT and CDR2 is YYEEEE in the germline V gene. Here the CDR3 DNA reads TGTGCCAGCAGCACCGACAGTCTCACAGATACGCAGTATTTT. This translates into CASSTDSLTDTQYF.

The rearrangement joins TRBV7-2 to TRBJ2-1; TRBD2 aligns across 9 bases. Germline V gene data show CDR1 as SGHTA and CDR2 as FQGNSA. CDR3 length: 16 residues. After removal of 10 bases from V and 4 bases from J, the junction contained 14 bases not matched to a gene. CDR3 protein: CATRDGLTSGYNEQFF. The CDR3 DNA reads TGTGCCACTCGCGATGGACTGACTAGCGGATACAATGAGCAGTTCTTC.

The chain is built from TRBV28 and TRBJ2-7; TRBD2 aligns across 8 bases. The junction had 12 bases not matched to a gene; V was cut back by 8 bases and J by 3 bases. This CDR3 has 15 amino acids. The V gene's germline CDR1 is MDHEN and CDR2 SYDVKM. CDR3 in DNA: TGTGCCAGCTACTCAAGCGGGAGCACCCTCTACGAGCAGTACTTC. It specifies CASYSSGSTLYEQYF.

In its sample, this clonotype was seen a few times. This chain uses TRBV25-1 with TRBJ2-1; weak D call: TRBD2 (5 bases). Trimming removed 4 bases from V and 3 bases from J, with 10 bases in between. The germline CDR1 and CDR2 sequences are MGHDK and SYGVNS. The CDR3 loop spans 14 amino acids. CDR3 region: CASSGSRGYNEQFF. CDR3 nucleotides: TGTGCCAGCAGTGGAAGCCGGGGCTACAATGAGCAGTTCTTC.

This clonotype has more than one count but fewer than ten. The genes are TRBV10-2 and TRBJ2-6, with 7 bases identical to TRBD1. This CDR3 has 17 amino acids. V dropped 2 bases and J dropped 3; count of bases not matched to a gene: 7. Germline assignment: CDR1 WSHSY and CDR2 SAAADI. Written as DNA, the CDR3 is TGCGCCAGCAGTGAGAGGAAGGGGGCCCTTGGGGCCAACGTCCTGACTTTC. As protein: CASSERKGALGANVLTF.

The rearrangement links TRBV29-1 to TRBJ2-3, with 10 nucleotides matching TRBD2. The CDR3 extends over 14 amino acids. Germline lookup yields CDR1 SQVTM and CDR2 ANQGSEA. V gave up 6 bases and J gave up 7 bases; unmatched junction bases: 10. The CDR3 nucleotides are TGCAGCGTCGCACCGGGACTAGCGTTAAATACGCAGTATTTT. It codes for CSVAPGLALNTQYF.

This sequence joins TRBV6-2 or TRBV6-3 and TRBJ2-1, with D unresolved. The CDR3 covers 12 residues. Trimming took off 2 bases at V and 7 bases at J, with 6 bases between the two ends. The germline V gene encodes CDR1 MNHEY and CDR2 SVGEGT. As DNA, the CDR3 is TGTGCCAGCAGTTACGGTGAGAATGAGCAGTTCTTC. This codes for CASSYGENEQFF.

This chain connects TRBV6-5 to TRBJ2-7; 7 nucleotides line up with TRBD1. This CDR3 is 14 amino acids long. Germline trimming cut 3 bases from V and 5 bases from J; bases unmatched to any gene: 7. Germline lookup yields CDR1 MNHEY and CDR2 SVGAGI. For the CDR3, the DNA is TGTGCCAGCAGTTATCTGGGACAGCTAGACGAGCAGTACTTC. Translating it yields CASSYLGQLDEQYF.

A few counts support this clonotype. V usage is TRBV7-9 and J usage is TRBJ2-7; 9 bases fit TRBD1. Germline-derived CDR1 and CDR2 are SEHNR and FQNEAQ (reference sequence). V shed 4 bases and J 10 bases; nucleotides not matched to a gene: 8. There are 13 residues in the CDR3. For the CDR3, the DNA is TGTGCCAGCAGCTCCCACCCACAGGGGGCCCAGTACTTC. It yields the protein CASSSHPQGAQYF.

The sample holds a few counts of this clonotype. The chain links TRBV5-5 to TRBJ1-1; D not resolved. V lost 0 bases and J lost 3, with 15 bases in between. This CDR3 is 16 amino acids long. Looked up from germline, CDR1 is SGHKS and CDR2 is YYEKEE (reference sequence). The CDR3 here is CASSLVRLGFDTEAFF. For the CDR3, the DNA is TGTGCCAGCAGCTTGGTCAGGCTCGGATTTGACACTGAAGCTTTCTTT.